These T cell receptor beta chains were read from a single sample in a study of cytomegalovirus exposure and HLA in healthy donors. Assay: immunoSEQ multiplex PCR; the TCRdb copy retains only in-frame clones and omits some. The sample lists some 150,000 clones; roughly three fifths were seen once. The sample consisted of PBMCs. The receptors stem from a woman in her thirties or forties in good health and CMV-seronegative. Both conserved end residues are part of each CDR3. The D gene is left open where the match is weak. Only part of the rows carry a size: once, few, many, or a class if the clone is expanded.

>TRBJ2-7|TRBV11-2|NA|TRBD1
CASSATGTGGLREQYF
TGTGCCAGCAGCGCAACCGGGACAGGGGGCTTGAGAGAGCAGTACTTC
>TRBJ2-2|TRBV29-1|NA|TRBD1
CSVVTRQGVNTGELFF
TGCAGCGTTGTAACCCGACAGGGCGTGAACACCGGGGAGCTGTTTTTT
>TRBJ1-6|TRBV5-1|NA|TRBD1
CASSWGQGNNSPLHF
TGCGCCAGCAGCTGGGGACAGGGGAATAATTCACCCCTCCACTTT
>TRBJ2-4|TRBV7-2|few|NA
CASSLPSDLNIQYF
TGTGCCAGCAGCCTCCCCTCTGACTTAAACATTCAGTACTTC
>TRBJ1-1|TRBV7-9|NA|NA
CASSPAQGPEAFF
TGTGCCAGCAGCCCCGCCCAGGGGCCTGAAGCTTTCTTT
>TRBJ1-2|TRBV28|few|TRBD1
CASTQPGAGGYGYTF
TGTGCCAGCACCCAACCAGGGGCAGGGGGCTATGGCTACACCTTC
>TRBJ1-4|TRBV7-9|NA|TRBD1
CASSHLRPGGHEKLFF
TGTGCCAGCAGCCACCTTAGGCCAGGGGGCCATGAAAAACTGTTTTTT
>TRBJ2-7|TRBV23-1|NA|TRBD1
CASSRRTGTETYEQYF
TGCGCCAGCAGTCGCAGAACCGGGACAGAGACCTACGAGCAGTACTTC
>TRBJ1-1|TRBV7-6|NA|NA
CASSFLDGKNTEAFF
TGTGCCAGCAGCTTTCTTGACGGGAAAAACACTGAAGCTTTCTTT
>TRBJ2-2|TRBV23-1|NA|TRBD1
CASSQTGGRTRELFF
TGCGCCAGCAGTCAAACAGGGGGCCGGACCAGGGAGCTGTTTTTT
>TRBJ2-7|TRBV5-6|NA|NA
CASSNSSYEQYF
TGTGCCAGCAGCAACAGCTCCTACGAGCAGTACTTC
>TRBJ1-1|TRBV23-1|NA|NA
CASSPTSTLGYDYEAFF
TGCGCCAGCAGTCCGACCTCGACACTTGGATATGATTATGAAGCTTTCTTT
>TRBJ1-1|TRBV9|NA|NA
CASSVVGGGTEAFF
TGTGCCAGCAGCGTAGTGGGAGGGGGCACTGAAGCTTTCTTT
>TRBJ1-2|TRBV27|few|NA
CASSPALASANYGYTF
TGTGCCAGCAGTCCCGCCTTGGCATCCGCTAACTATGGCTACACCTTC
>TRBJ1-2|TRBV9|NA|TRBD1
CASSEAPLGQGAVYGYTF
TGTGCCAGCAGCGAGGCCCCCCTGGGACAGGGGGCGGTCTATGGCTACACCTTC
>TRBJ2-7|TRBV9|NA|NA
CASSVAAGTYEQYF
TGTGCCAGCAGCGTAGCTGCAGGAACCTACGAGCAGTACTTC
>TRBJ1-1|TRBV2|few|NA
CASQRQENTEAFF
TGTGCCAGTCAGAGACAGGAGAACACTGAAGCTTTCTTT